These T cell receptor beta chains were read from a single sample in a study of shared clonotypes between healthy human individuals. TCRdb's table, derived via immunoSEQ multiplex PCR, lists solely in-frame clones and lacks some. The table records more than 200,000 clones, 65% to 70% of them present only once. The source material was memory CD4+ T cells sorted from blood. Receptors were obtained from a man aged 25 to 40 in good health. Each CDR3 is given with its conserved first and last residue. Fields, in order: J gene, V gene, clone size, D gene, CDR3 DNA, CDR3 protein. The D gene is left open where the match is weak. Size tells how often a clone was seen (once, few, many) or the class of an expanded clone, and some rows leave it out.

J gene: TRBJ2-7
V gene: TRBV5-1
clone size: few
D gene: -
CDR3 DNA: TGCGCCAGCAGCTTGGAGGGCAGTACCTACGAGCAGTACTTC
CDR3 protein: CASSLEGSTYEQYF

J gene: TRBJ2-5
V gene: TRBV19
clone size: -
D gene: TRBD1
CDR3 DNA: TGTGCCAGTAGTACTAGGACAGGGCATGCCATGACCCAGTACTTC
CDR3 protein: CASSTRTGHAMTQYF

J gene: TRBJ2-5
V gene: TRBV29-1
clone size: few
D gene: -
CDR3 DNA: TGCAGCGGAATTTGGGGGGCTGGGGAGACCCAGTACTTC
CDR3 protein: CSGIWGAGETQYF

J gene: TRBJ2-1
V gene: TRBV28
clone size: -
D gene: -
CDR3 DNA: TGTGCCAGCAGTTTATCAAGGGAGCAGTTCTTC
CDR3 protein: CASSLSREQFF

J gene: TRBJ1-5
V gene: TRBV28
clone size: -
D gene: -
CDR3 DNA: TGTGCCAGCAGTTTGTTCTGGGGGCCAAATCAGCCCCAGCATTTT
CDR3 protein: CASSLFWGPNQPQHF

J gene: TRBJ1-5
V gene: TRBV28
clone size: once
D gene: -
CDR3 DNA: TGTGCCAGCATCCCGAGTGGTAGCAATCAGCCCCAGCATTTT
CDR3 protein: CASIPSGSNQPQHF

J gene: TRBJ2-1
V gene: TRBV6-4
clone size: -
D gene: -
CDR3 DNA: TGTGCCAGCAGTCGACAGGAGGACAATGAGCAGTTCTTC
CDR3 protein: CASSRQEDNEQFF

J gene: TRBJ2-3
V gene: TRBV28
clone size: few
D gene: TRBD2
CDR3 DNA: TGTGCCAGCAGTTTGCTAGCGGGAGTGGTAGATACGCAGTATTTT
CDR3 protein: CASSLLAGVVDTQYF

J gene: TRBJ2-5
V gene: TRBV7-2
clone size: once
D gene: -
CDR3 DNA: TGTGCCAGCAGCCGGAGACAAATTATTGGGCTTGAGTACCAAGAGACCCAGTACTTC
CDR3 protein: CASSRRQIIGLEYQETQYF

J gene: TRBJ1-5
V gene: TRBV6-6
clone size: -
D gene: TRBD1
CDR3 DNA: TGTGCCAGCAGTTACAGCAGGGGGCTACCCCAGCATTTT
CDR3 protein: CASSYSRGLPQHF

J gene: TRBJ2-6
V gene: TRBV30
clone size: once
D gene: -
CDR3 DNA: TGTGCCTGGACGACAGCGAGCTCTGGGGCCAACGTCCTGACTTTC
CDR3 protein: CAWTTASSGANVLTF

J gene: TRBJ1-4
V gene: TRBV21-1
clone size: -
D gene: -
CDR3 DNA: TGTGCCAGCAGCAAAGCGCCAAGGGACGGCGCAACTAATGAAAAACTGTTTTTT
CDR3 protein: CASSKAPRDGATNEKLFF

J gene: TRBJ2-5
V gene: TRBV5-4
clone size: -
D gene: -
CDR3 DNA: TGTGCCAGCAGCTTGGGGAGGCAAGAGACCCAGTACTTC
CDR3 protein: CASSLGRQETQYF

J gene: TRBJ2-5
V gene: TRBV7-8
clone size: -
D gene: -
CDR3 DNA: TGTGCCAGCAGCCCAGCAGGGGTTCGAGAGACCCAGTACTTC
CDR3 protein: CASSPAGVRETQYF

J gene: TRBJ1-2
V gene: TRBV28
clone size: -
D gene: -
CDR3 DNA: TGTGCCAGCAGTTTTGGTGCGGGGTTCGGCTACACCTTC
CDR3 protein: CASSFGAGFGYTF

J gene: TRBJ2-1
V gene: TRBV18
clone size: -
D gene: TRBD2
CDR3 DNA: TGTGCCAGCTCGCTAGCGGGGGGGAACTACAATGAGCAGTTCTTC
CDR3 protein: CASSLAGGNYNEQFF

J gene: TRBJ2-2
V gene: TRBV7-2
clone size: -
D gene: -
CDR3 DNA: TGTGCCAGCAGCTTGTCAGGGGCGGCCGGGGAGCTGTTTTTT
CDR3 protein: CASSLSGAAGELFF

J gene: TRBJ2-1
V gene: TRBV5-8
clone size: -
D gene: -
CDR3 DNA: TGTGCCAGCAGCTTGGAGGGCTATCATGAGCAGTTCTTC
CDR3 protein: CASSLEGYHEQFF

J gene: TRBJ2-2
V gene: TRBV4-3
clone size: -
D gene: -
CDR3 DNA: TGCGCCAGCAGGAAAGAGGGCAACACCGGGGAGCTGTTTTTT
CDR3 protein: CASRKEGNTGELFF

J gene: TRBJ1-1
V gene: TRBV11-3
clone size: once
D gene: -
CDR3 DNA: TGTGCCAGCAGCTCCGAAGCCGGGTTCACTGAAGCTTTCTTT
CDR3 protein: CASSSEAGFTEAFF

J gene: TRBJ2-2
V gene: TRBV5-1
clone size: -
D gene: TRBD1
CDR3 DNA: TGCGCCAGCAGCTGGCAGGGACAGACGAACACCGGGGAGCTGTTTTTT
CDR3 protein: CASSWQGQTNTGELFF

J gene: TRBJ2-1
V gene: TRBV27
clone size: -
D gene: -
CDR3 DNA: TGTGCCAGCAGTGGACAACTAGCCTACAATGAGCAGTTCTTC
CDR3 protein: CASSGQLAYNEQFF

J gene: TRBJ1-5
V gene: TRBV12-5
clone size: -
D gene: -
CDR3 DNA: TGTGCTAGTGGGCAATTCGGGACACCGAATTATAGCAATCAGCCCCAGCATTTT
CDR3 protein: CASGQFGTPNYSNQPQHF

J gene: TRBJ1-2
V gene: TRBV15
clone size: -
D gene: -
CDR3 DNA: TGTGCCACCAGCAGAGTTGGGACTCAAGGGTACTATGGCTACACCTTC
CDR3 protein: CATSRVGTQGYYGYTF

J gene: TRBJ2-2
V gene: TRBV28
clone size: -
D gene: -
CDR3 DNA: TGTGCCAGCAGTTACTGGGCCGGGACCGCCACCGGGGAGCTGTTTTTT
CDR3 protein: CASSYWAGTATGELFF

J gene: TRBJ2-2
V gene: TRBV6-1
clone size: once
D gene: -
CDR3 DNA: TGTGCCAGCAGTGAAAGCCTAAGGTCCGGGGAGCTGTTTTTT
CDR3 protein: CASSESLRSGELFF

J gene: TRBJ2-1
V gene: TRBV6-1
clone size: -
D gene: TRBD2
CDR3 DNA: TGTGCCAGCAGTGGGTGGCGGGGGATTTACAATGAGCAGTTCTTC
CDR3 protein: CASSGWRGIYNEQFF

J gene: TRBJ2-5
V gene: TRBV18
clone size: -
D gene: TRBD1
CDR3 DNA: TGTGCCAGCTCGGTACAGGGGCGGGAGACCCAGTACTTC
CDR3 protein: CASSVQGRETQYF

J gene: TRBJ1-1
V gene: TRBV14
clone size: -
D gene: -
CDR3 DNA: TGTGCCAGCAGCCCTAGGGTGGGGTACACTGAAGCTTTCTTT
CDR3 protein: CASSPRVGYTEAFF

J gene: TRBJ2-3
V gene: TRBV2
clone size: few
D gene: -
CDR3 DNA: TGTGCCAGCAAAAGCGTAGCTGGCACAGATACGCAGTATTTT
CDR3 protein: CASKSVAGTDTQYF

J gene: TRBJ1-1
V gene: TRBV28
clone size: -
D gene: TRBD1
CDR3 DNA: TGTGCCAGCAGTCAAAGGGGGCCCACTGAAGCTTTCTTT
CDR3 protein: CASSQRGPTEAFF

J gene: TRBJ2-7
V gene: TRBV6-1
clone size: -
D gene: TRBD2
CDR3 DNA: TGTGCCAGCACCGGGGGGGGTGGCGGGACCTACGAGCAGTACTTC
CDR3 protein: CASTGGGGGTYEQYF

J gene: TRBJ2-1
V gene: TRBV6-6
clone size: few
D gene: -
CDR3 DNA: TGTGCCAGCAGTTACGAGCTGGGGGCCTACAATGAGCAGTTCTTC
CDR3 protein: CASSYELGAYNEQFF

J gene: TRBJ2-1
V gene: TRBV6-5
clone size: -
D gene: TRBD2
CDR3 DNA: TGTGCCAGCAGGGGGGGGACTAGCCTCAATGAGCAGTTCTTC
CDR3 protein: CASRGGTSLNEQFF

J gene: TRBJ2-5
V gene: TRBV6-1
clone size: few
D gene: -
CDR3 DNA: TGTGCCAGCACCCTAGACAGGTCTAGGGAGACCCAGTACTTC
CDR3 protein: CASTLDRSRETQYF

J gene: TRBJ2-1
V gene: TRBV28
clone size: -
D gene: TRBD2
CDR3 DNA: TGTGCCAGCACCCTAGCGGGAGCATACAATGAGCAGTTCTTC
CDR3 protein: CASTLAGAYNEQFF

J gene: TRBJ1-4
V gene: TRBV5-1
clone size: -
D gene: TRBD1
CDR3 DNA: TGCGCCAGCAGCTTGGGAGCCACAGGGGGCTGGGGTCATGAAAAACTGTTTTTT
CDR3 protein: CASSLGATGGWGHEKLFF

J gene: TRBJ2-2
V gene: TRBV2
clone size: -
D gene: -
CDR3 DNA: TGTGCCAGCAGTGCACTCAGTAAGCTCGGGGAGCTGTTTTTT
CDR3 protein: CASSALSKLGELFF

J gene: TRBJ1-2
V gene: TRBV10-3
clone size: -
D gene: -
CDR3 DNA: TGTGCCATCAGTGAGTCGGGGGATTCCTATGGCTACACCTTC
CDR3 protein: CAISESGDSYGYTF

J gene: TRBJ2-5
V gene: TRBV5-1
clone size: -
D gene: TRBD2
CDR3 DNA: TGCGCCAGCAGCTTGGGGCTAGCGGGGCACCTTCAAGAGACCCAGTACTTC
CDR3 protein: CASSLGLAGHLQETQYF

J gene: TRBJ2-5
V gene: TRBV5-1
clone size: -
D gene: TRBD2
CDR3 DNA: TGCGCCAGCGCTCAAGCGGGGGTTCGGGAGACCCAGTACTTC
CDR3 protein: CASAQAGVRETQYF

J gene: TRBJ2-2
V gene: TRBV9
clone size: few
D gene: -
CDR3 DNA: TGTGCCAGCAGCGTAGGCGTCGCCGGGGAGCTGTTTTTT
CDR3 protein: CASSVGVAGELFF

J gene: TRBJ2-5
V gene: TRBV29-1
clone size: many
D gene: -
CDR3 DNA: TGCAGCGTACTACAGGGAGGAGAGACCCAGTACTTC
CDR3 protein: CSVLQGGETQYF

J gene: TRBJ1-5
V gene: TRBV4-1
clone size: -
D gene: -
CDR3 DNA: TGCGCCAGCAGCCCCCAAGGGAGTGTTAATCAGCCCCAGCATTTT
CDR3 protein: CASSPQGSVNQPQHF

J gene: TRBJ2-3
V gene: TRBV4-1
clone size: -
D gene: TRBD1
CDR3 DNA: TGCGCCAGCAGCCTCCGGACAGGGAAAACAGATACGCAGTATTTT
CDR3 protein: CASSLRTGKTDTQYF

J gene: TRBJ2-4
V gene: TRBV4-3
clone size: -
D gene: -
CDR3 DNA: TGCGCCAGCAGCCCTCACATACTAGCCAAAAACATTCAGTACTTC
CDR3 protein: CASSPHILAKNIQYF

J gene: TRBJ2-1
V gene: TRBV14
clone size: -
D gene: -
CDR3 DNA: TGTGCCAGCAGCCAAGAACCAACGATCGGGCATGAGCAGTTCTTC
CDR3 protein: CASSQEPTIGHEQFF

J gene: TRBJ2-7
V gene: TRBV7-2
clone size: -
D gene: TRBD2
CDR3 DNA: TGTGCCAGCAGTCTTCTAGCGGGAGTTTTGTGGCAGTACTTC
CDR3 protein: CASSLLAGVLWQYF

J gene: TRBJ2-2
V gene: TRBV5-1
clone size: -
D gene: -
CDR3 DNA: TGCGCCAGCAGCCTCCGGGAGTGGGGCGGGGAGCTGTTTTTT
CDR3 protein: CASSLREWGGELFF

J gene: TRBJ1-2
V gene: TRBV5-1
clone size: -
D gene: -
CDR3 DNA: TGCGCCAGCAAACTATCAGGACAGCCTAACTATGGCTACACCTTC
CDR3 protein: CASKLSGQPNYGYTF

J gene: TRBJ1-2
V gene: TRBV19
clone size: -
D gene: -
CDR3 DNA: TGTGCCAGTAGGACGGACAGTGATGGCTACACCTTC
CDR3 protein: CASRTDSDGYTF

J gene: TRBJ2-7
V gene: TRBV27
clone size: -
D gene: -
CDR3 DNA: TGTGCCAAGACGGGGACAACGTACGAGCAGTACTTC
CDR3 protein: CAKTGTTYEQYF

J gene: TRBJ1-4
V gene: TRBV6-5
clone size: -
D gene: -
CDR3 DNA: TGTGCCAGCAGTTCGGGGAAAAAACTGTTTTTT
CDR3 protein: CASSSGKKLFF

J gene: TRBJ2-3
V gene: TRBV9
clone size: -
D gene: -
CDR3 DNA: TGTGCCAGCAGCCCCCACTTGTTAGCGGTCACAGATACGCAGTATTTT
CDR3 protein: CASSPHLLAVTDTQYF

J gene: TRBJ1-1
V gene: TRBV19
clone size: few
D gene: -
CDR3 DNA: TGTGCCAGTAGTACCCGGTGGTCAGAGCGAGGAGCTTTCTTT
CDR3 protein: CASSTRWSERGAFF

J gene: TRBJ2-7
V gene: TRBV5-1
clone size: -
D gene: -
CDR3 DNA: TGCGCCAGCAGCTTGTGGGCAGGGAGCTCCTACGAGCAGTACTTC
CDR3 protein: CASSLWAGSSYEQYF

J gene: TRBJ2-7
V gene: TRBV28
clone size: once
D gene: -
CDR3 DNA: TGTGCCAGCAGGACCCCCCGGGGCACCTACGAGCAGTACTTC
CDR3 protein: CASRTPRGTYEQYF

J gene: TRBJ2-3
V gene: TRBV6-1
clone size: -
D gene: TRBD1
CDR3 DNA: TGTGCCAGCCAACAGACAGGGAACACAGATACGCAGTATTTT
CDR3 protein: CASQQTGNTDTQYF

J gene: TRBJ1-2
V gene: TRBV6-6
clone size: once
D gene: -
CDR3 DNA: TGTGCCAGCAGCCTTAACTATGGCTACACCTTC
CDR3 protein: CASSLNYGYTF